The clone carrying this TCR beta chain was seen more than once but under ten times. Antigen unknown. The data stem from a study of beta chain features in type 1 diabetes. Using CD45RO/CCR7/CD25/CD127/CD95/CD27, CD4+ naive, central memory, regulatory and stem cell-like memory cells were sorted. Findings of the study overall: Lower insertion and higher deletion counts appeared at VDJ junctions in type 1 diabetes patients. TCRB CDR3 length was moderately but significantly reduced in all four CD4+ subsets of Type 1 diabetes patients.

CDR1 is MNHNS, CDR2 SASEGT, per germline. CDR3 size: 13 residues. Trimming pared 4 bases from V and 4 bases from J, leaving 10 bases between. The whole isolated RNA underwent reverse transcription, so sequencing captured expressed TCRB transcripts. TCRdb's copy holds only in-frame clones and misses some; the assay was immunoSEQ multiplex PCR. The table lists around 41,000 clones, approximately 70% of them singletons. The TCR originated in a man aged 30 to 39 with type 1 diabetes. Some clones in this sample may be carry-over from other donors' samples. Sequencing was carried out using Tregs from blood. The chain combines TRBV6-1 with TRBJ1-1; TRBD1 is a possible D gene (5 bases). Here the CDR3 reads CASSAGWSTEAFF. CDR3 DNA: TGTGCCAGCAGTGCAGGGTGGAGCACTGAAGCTTTCTTT.